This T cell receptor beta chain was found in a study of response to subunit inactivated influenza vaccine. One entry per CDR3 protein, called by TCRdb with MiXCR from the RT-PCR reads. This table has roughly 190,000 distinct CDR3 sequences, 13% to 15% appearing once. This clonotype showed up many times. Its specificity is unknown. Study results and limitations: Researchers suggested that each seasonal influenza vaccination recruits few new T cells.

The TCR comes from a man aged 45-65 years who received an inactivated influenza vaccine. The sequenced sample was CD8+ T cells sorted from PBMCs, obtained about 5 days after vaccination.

The chain's CDR3 is CASSWGGGELFF. Here the CDR3 DNA reads TGTGCCAGCAGTTGGGGTGGCGGGGAGCTGTTTTTT. The chain combines TRBV28 with TRBJ2-2, with D hard to call. The CDR3 totals 12 residues. V was clipped by 4 bases and J by 7 bases, with 7 bases between them. Germline loops: CDR1 MDHEN, CDR2 SYDVKM.